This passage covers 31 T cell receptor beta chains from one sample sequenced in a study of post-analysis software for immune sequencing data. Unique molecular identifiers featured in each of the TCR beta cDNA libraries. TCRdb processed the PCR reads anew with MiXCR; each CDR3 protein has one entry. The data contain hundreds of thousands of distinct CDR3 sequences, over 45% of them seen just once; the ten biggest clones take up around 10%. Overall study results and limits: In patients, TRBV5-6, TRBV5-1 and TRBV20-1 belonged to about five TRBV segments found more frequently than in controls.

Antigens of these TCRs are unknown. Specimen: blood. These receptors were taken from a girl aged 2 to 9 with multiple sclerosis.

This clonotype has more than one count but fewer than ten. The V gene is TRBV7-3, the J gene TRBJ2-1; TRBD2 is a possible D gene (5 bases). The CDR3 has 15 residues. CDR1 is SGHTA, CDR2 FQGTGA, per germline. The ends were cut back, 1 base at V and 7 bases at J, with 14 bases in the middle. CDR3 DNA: TGTGCCAGCAGCTTAAACGGAGGAACGCTGAATGAGCAGTTCTTC. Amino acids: CASSLNGGTLNEQFF.

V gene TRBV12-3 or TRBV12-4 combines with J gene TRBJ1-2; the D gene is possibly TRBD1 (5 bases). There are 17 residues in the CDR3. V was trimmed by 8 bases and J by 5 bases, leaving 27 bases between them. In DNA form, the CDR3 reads TGTGCCAGCGTGGAAGACCCGAACAGGAACCTGGAGTATGGCTACACCTTC. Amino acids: CASVEDPNRNLEYGYTF.

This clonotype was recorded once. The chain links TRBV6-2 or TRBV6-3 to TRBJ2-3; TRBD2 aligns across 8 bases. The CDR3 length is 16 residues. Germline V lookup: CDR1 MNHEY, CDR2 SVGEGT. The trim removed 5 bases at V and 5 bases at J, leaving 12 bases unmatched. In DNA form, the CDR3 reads TGTGCCAGCAGTCCCGGGGCGGGAGGAATTCGAGATACGCAGTATTTT. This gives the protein CASSPGAGGIRDTQYF.

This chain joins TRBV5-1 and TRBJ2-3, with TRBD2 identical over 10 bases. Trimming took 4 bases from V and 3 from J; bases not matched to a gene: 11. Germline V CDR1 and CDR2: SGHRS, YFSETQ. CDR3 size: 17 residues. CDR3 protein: CASSGSSSGGITDTQYF. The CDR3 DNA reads TGCGCCAGCAGCGGGTCAAGTAGCGGGGGGATAACAGATACGCAGTATTTT.

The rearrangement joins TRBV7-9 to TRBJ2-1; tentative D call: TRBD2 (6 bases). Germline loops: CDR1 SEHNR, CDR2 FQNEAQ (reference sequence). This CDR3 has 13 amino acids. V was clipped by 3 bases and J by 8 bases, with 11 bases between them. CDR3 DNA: TGTGCCAGCAGCTTCTCTAGCGACGATGAGCAGTTCTTC. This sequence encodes CASSFSSDDEQFF.

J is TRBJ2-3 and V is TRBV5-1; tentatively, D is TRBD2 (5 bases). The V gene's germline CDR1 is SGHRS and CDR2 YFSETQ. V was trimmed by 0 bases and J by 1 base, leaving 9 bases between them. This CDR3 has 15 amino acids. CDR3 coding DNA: TGCGCCAGCAGCTTGGACGGACTCGGCACAGATACGCAGTATTTT. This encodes CASSLDGLGTDTQYF.

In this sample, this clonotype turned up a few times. The CDR3 bases are TGTGCCAGCAGCTGGAAACTAGCGGTACAAAATGAGCAGTTCTTC. Residues: CASSWKLAVQNEQFF. V and J are TRBV7-2 and TRBJ2-1, with 8 bases lining up with TRBD2. Germline CDR1 and CDR2: SGHTA and FQGNSA. This CDR3 comprises 15 residues. Trimming took 4 bases from V and 7 from J; bases not matched to a gene: 9. The variable domain in full, completed from reference TRBV7-2 and TRBJ2-1, reads GAGVSQSPSNKVTEKGKDVELRCDPISGHTALYWYRQSLGQGLEFLIYFQGNSAPDKSGLPSDRFSAERTGGSVSTLTIQRTQQEDSAVYLCASSWKLAVQNEQFFGPGTRLTVL.

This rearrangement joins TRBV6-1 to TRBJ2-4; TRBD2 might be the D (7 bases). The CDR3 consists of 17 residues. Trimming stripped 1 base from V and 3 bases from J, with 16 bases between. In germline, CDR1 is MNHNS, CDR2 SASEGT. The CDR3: CASSEVGGGVSKNIQYF. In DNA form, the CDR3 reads TGTGCCAGCAGTGAAGTCGGAGGGGGGGTAAGCAAAAACATTCAGTACTTC.

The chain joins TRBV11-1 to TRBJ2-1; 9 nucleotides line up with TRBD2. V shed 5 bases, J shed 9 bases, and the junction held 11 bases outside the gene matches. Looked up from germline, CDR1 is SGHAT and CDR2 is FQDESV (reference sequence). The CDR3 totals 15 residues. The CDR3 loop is CASSLGGRALGEQFF. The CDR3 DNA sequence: TGTGCCAGCAGCCTTGGCGGGAGGGCCCTCGGTGAGCAGTTCTTC.

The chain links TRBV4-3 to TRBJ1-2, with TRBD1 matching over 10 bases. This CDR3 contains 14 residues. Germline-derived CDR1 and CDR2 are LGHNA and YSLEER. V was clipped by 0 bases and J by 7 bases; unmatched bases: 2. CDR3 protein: CASSQEGQGVGYTF. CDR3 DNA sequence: TGCGCCAGCAGCCAAGAAGGACAGGGGGTTGGCTACACCTTC.

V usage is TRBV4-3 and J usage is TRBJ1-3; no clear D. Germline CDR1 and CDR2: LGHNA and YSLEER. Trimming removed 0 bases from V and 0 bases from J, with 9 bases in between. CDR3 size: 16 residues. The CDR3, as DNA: TGCGCCAGCAGCCAAGAGATAGCGCTCTCTGGAAACACCATATATTTT. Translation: CASSQEIALSGNTIYF.

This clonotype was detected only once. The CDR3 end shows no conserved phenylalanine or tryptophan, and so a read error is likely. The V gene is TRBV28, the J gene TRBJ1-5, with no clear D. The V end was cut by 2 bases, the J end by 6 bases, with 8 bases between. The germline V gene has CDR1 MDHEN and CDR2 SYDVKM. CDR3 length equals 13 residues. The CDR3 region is CASSLGVGQPQHS. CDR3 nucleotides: TGTGCCAGCAGTTTAGGAGTGGGTCAGCCCCAGCATTCT.

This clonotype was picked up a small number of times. The CDR3 reads CASSQEPGGSYNEQFF. The CDR3 bases are TGCGCCAGCAGCCAAGAACCAGGGGGCTCCTACAATGAGCAGTTCTTC. The chain recombines TRBV4-3 with TRBJ2-1, with TRBD1 matching over 7 bases. The V gene's germline CDR1 is LGHNA and CDR2 YSLEER. CDR3 length: 16 residues. V gave up 0 bases and J gave up 0 bases; unmatched junction bases: 2.

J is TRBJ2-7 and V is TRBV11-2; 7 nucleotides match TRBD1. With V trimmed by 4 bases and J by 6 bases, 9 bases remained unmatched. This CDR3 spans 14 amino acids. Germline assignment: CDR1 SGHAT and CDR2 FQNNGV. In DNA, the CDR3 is TGTGCCAGCAGCTCAGGTATACAGGGGTCCGAGCAGTACTTC. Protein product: CASSSGIQGSEQYF. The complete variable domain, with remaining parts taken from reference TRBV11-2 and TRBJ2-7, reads EAGVAQSPRYKIIEKRQSVAFWCNPISGHATLYWYQQILGQGPKLLIQFQNNGVVDDSQLPKDRFSAERLKGVDSTLKIQPAKLEDSAVYLCASSSGIQGSEQYFGPGTRLTVT.

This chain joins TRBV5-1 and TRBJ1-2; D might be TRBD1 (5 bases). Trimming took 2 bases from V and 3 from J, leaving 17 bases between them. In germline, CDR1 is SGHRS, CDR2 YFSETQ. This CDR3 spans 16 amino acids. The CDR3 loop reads CASSFGTGEMDYGYTF. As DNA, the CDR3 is TGCGCCAGCAGCTTCGGGACCGGGGAAATGGACTATGGCTACACCTTC.

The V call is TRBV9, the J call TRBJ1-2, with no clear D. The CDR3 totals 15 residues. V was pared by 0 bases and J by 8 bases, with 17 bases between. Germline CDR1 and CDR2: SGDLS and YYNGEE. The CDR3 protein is CASSVAGNSPDGYTF. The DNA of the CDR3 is TGTGCCAGCAGCGTAGCAGGAAACTCCCCGGACGGCTACACCTTC. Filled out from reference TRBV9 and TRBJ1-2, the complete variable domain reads DSGVTQTPKHLITATGQRVTLRCSPRSGDLSVYWYQQSLDQGLQFLIQYYNGEERAKGNILERFSAQQFPDLHSELNLSSLELGDSALYFCASSVAGNSPDGYTFGSGTRLTVV.

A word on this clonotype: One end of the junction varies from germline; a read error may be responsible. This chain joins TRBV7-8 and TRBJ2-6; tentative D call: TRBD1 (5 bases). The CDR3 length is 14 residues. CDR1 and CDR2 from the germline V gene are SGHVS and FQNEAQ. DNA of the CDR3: TGTGGTTCCTCCGACAGCTCTGGGGCCAGCGTCCTGACTTTC. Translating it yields CGSSDSSGASVLTF.

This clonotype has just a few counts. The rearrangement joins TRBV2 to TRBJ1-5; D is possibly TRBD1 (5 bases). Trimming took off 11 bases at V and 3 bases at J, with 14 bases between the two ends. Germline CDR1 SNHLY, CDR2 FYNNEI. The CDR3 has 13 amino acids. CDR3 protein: CASARAPNQPQHF. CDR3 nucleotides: TGTGCCTCGGCCAGGGCCCCCAATCAGCCCCAGCATTTT.

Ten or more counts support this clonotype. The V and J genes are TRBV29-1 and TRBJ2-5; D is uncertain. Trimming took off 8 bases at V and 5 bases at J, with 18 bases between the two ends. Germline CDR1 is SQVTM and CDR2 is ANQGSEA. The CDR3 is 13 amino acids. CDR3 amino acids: CSLSSAQGETQYF. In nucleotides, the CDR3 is TGCAGCCTTAGTTCGGCCCAAGGGGAGACCCAGTACTTC.

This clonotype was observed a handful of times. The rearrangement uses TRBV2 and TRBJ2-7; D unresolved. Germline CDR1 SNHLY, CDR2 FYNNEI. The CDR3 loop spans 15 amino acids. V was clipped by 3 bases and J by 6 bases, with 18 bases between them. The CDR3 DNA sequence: TGTGCCAGCAGTGATCGCTGGGCCTCTGTCGTCGAGCAGTACTTC. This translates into CASSDRWASVVEQYF.

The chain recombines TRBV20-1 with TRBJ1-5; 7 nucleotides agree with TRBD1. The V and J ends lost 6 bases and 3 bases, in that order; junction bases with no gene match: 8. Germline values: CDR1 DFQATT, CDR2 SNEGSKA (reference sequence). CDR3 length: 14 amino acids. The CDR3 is CSARPGQFNQPQHF. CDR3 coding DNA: TGCAGTGCGAGACCGGGACAGTTCAATCAGCCCCAGCATTTT.

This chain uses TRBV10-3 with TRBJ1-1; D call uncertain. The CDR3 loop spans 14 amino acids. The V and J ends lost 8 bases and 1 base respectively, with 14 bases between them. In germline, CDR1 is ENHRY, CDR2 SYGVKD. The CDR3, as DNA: TGTGCCATCGGGAGAGAGCCCCGGAACACTGAAGCTTTCTTT. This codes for CAIGREPRNTEAFF.

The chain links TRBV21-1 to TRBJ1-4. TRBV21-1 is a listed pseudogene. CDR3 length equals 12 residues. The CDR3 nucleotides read TGTGCCAGCAGTCAGTTTAATGAAAAACTGTTTTTT. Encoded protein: CASSQFNEKLFF.

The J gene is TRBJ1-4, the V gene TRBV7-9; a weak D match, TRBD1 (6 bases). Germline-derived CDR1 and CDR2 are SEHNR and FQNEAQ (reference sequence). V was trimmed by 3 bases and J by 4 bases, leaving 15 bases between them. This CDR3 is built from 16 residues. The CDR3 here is CASSFGTQDDNEKLFF. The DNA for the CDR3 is TGTGCCAGCAGCTTCGGGACACAGGATGATAATGAAAAACTGTTTTTT.

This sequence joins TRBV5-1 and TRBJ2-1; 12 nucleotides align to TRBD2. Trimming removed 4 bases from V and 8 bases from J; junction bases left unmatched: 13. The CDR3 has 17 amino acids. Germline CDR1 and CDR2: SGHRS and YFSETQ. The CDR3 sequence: CASSPVGLAGGPHEQFF. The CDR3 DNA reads TGCGCCAGCAGCCCGGTGGGGCTAGCGGGGGGGCCGCATGAGCAGTTCTTC. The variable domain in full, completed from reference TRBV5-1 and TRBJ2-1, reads KAGVTQTPRYLIKTRGQQVTLSCSPISGHRSVSWYQQTPGQGLQFLFEYFSETQRNKGNFPGRFSGRQFSNSRSEMNVSTLELGDSALYLCASSPVGLAGGPHEQFFGPGTRLTVL.

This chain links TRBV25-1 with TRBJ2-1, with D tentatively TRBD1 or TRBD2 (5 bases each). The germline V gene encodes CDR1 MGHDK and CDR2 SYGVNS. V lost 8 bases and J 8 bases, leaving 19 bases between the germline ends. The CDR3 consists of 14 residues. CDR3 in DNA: TGTGCCAGCCACTTCCGGGACCATATTCATGAGCAGTTCTTC. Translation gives CASHFRDHIHEQFF.

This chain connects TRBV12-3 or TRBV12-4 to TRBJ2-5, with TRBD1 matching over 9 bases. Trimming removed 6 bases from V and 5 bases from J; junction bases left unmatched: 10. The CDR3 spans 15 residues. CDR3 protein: CASSPWGQGSETQYF. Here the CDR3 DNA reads TGTGCCAGCAGCCCCTGGGGACAGGGCAGTGAGACCCAGTACTTC.

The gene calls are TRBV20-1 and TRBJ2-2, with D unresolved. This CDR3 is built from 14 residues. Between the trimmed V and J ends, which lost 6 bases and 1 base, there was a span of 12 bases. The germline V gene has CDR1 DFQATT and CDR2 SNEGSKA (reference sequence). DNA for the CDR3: TGCAGTGCCCCACACGGGCTGAACACCGGGGAGCTGTTTTTT. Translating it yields CSAPHGLNTGELFF.

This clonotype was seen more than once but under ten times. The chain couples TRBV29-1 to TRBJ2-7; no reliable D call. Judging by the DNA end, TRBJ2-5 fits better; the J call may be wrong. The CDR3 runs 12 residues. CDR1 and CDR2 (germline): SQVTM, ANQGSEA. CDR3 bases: TGCAGCGTTGATCTCCTGGACGAGACCCAGTACTTC. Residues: CSVDLLDETQYF.

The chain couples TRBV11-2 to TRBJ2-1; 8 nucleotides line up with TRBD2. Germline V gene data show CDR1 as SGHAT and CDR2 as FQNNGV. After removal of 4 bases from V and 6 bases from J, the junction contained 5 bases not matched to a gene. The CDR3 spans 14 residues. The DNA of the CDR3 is TGTGCCAGCAGCTCTACCGGGACTAGCAATGAGCAGTTCTTC. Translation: CASSSTGTSNEQFF.

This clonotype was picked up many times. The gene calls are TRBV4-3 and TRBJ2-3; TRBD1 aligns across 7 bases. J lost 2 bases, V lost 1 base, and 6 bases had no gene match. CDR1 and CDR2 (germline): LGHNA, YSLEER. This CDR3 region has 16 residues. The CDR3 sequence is CASSQVGDRHTDTQYF. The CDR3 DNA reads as TGCGCCAGCAGCCAAGTTGGGGACAGACACACAGATACGCAGTATTTT.